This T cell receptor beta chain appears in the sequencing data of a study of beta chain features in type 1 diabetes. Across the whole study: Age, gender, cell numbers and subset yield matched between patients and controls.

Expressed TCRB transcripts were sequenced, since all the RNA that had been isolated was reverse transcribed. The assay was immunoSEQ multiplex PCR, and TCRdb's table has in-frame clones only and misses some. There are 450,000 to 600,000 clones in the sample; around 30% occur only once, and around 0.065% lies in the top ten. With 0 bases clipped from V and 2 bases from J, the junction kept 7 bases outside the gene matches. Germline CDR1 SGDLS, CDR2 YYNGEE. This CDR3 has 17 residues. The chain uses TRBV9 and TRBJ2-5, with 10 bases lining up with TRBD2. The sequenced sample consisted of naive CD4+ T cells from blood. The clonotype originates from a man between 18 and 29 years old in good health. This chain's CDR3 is CASSVGVAGGPQETQYF. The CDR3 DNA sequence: TGTGCCAGCAGCGTAGGGGTAGCGGGAGGCCCTCAAGAGACCCAGTACTTC.